This T cell receptor beta chain was recorded in a study of blood T cell repertoires in COVID-19. Whole-study context: Sources were T cells, B-cell-depleted T cells, or PBMCs; the material itself was cDNA or gDNA.

Sequenced by immunoSEQ multiplex PCR; TCRdb stores in-frame clones only, minus some. The sample gives more than 100,000 clones, under 90% of which show up once; 8.4% is in the top ten. CDR1 SGHTA and CDR2 FQGNSA come from the germline V gene. This CDR3 is built from 13 residues. With 6 bases removed from V and 2 bases from J, the gap between germline ends came to 8 bases. This clone was counted a few times. Sequencing was performed on peripheral blood. This sequence was found in a woman in her sixties or seventies with active or convalescent COVID-19. The J gene is TRBJ1-3, the V gene TRBV7-2; D may be TRBD1 (6 bases). DNA of the CDR3: TGTGCCAGCAGACAGGGTCCTGGAAACACCATATATTTT. Translation gives CASRQGPGNTIYF. Drawing the rest from reference TRBV7-2 and TRBJ1-3, the complete variable domain is GAGVSQSPSNKVTEKGKDVELRCDPISGHTALYWYRQSLGQGLEFLIYFQGNSAPDKSGLPSDRFSAERTGGSVSTLTIQRTQQEDSAVYLCASRQGPGNTIYFGEGSWLTVV.